The rows below give T cell receptor beta chains drawn from one sample of a study of shared clonotypes between healthy human individuals. Using immunoSEQ multiplex PCR, the repertoire was profiled, and TCRdb retains in-frame clones only, with some absent. Among more than 2 million clones listed, around 93% were seen once. The sample taken for sequencing was naive CD8+ T cells from PBMCs. The source of these receptors is a man aged 18 to 35 in good health. Some clones in this sample may be carry-over from other donors' samples. Each CDR3 is given with its conserved first and last residue. D genes are given only for firm matches. Clone size appears in some rows only: once, few, many, or a class for an expanded clone.

cdr3_nt cdr3_aa clone_size j_call d_call v_call
TGTGCCAGCAGTTTTGGTTGGGGTGAAGCTTTCTTT CASSFGWGEAFF . TRBJ1-1 . TRBV28
TGTGCCAGCAGCTGGACTAGCGGGACCTACAATGAGCAGTTCTTC CASSWTSGTYNEQFF . TRBJ2-1 TRBD2 TRBV2
TGTGCCAGTAGTATAGATGGAGCGTTGCCAGGGGAATACTACGAGCAGTACTTC CASSIDGALPGEYYEQYF . TRBJ2-7 . TRBV19
TGTGCCAGCAGCCCTAGGACAGGGCAATTATACGAGCAGTACTTC CASSPRTGQLYEQYF . TRBJ2-7 TRBD1 TRBV7-2
TGTGCCAGCAGCATAACACAGGGACGAAAGGAAGAGACCCAGTACTTC CASSITQGRKEETQYF . TRBJ2-5 . TRBV5-6
TGTGCCAGTACTGAGGCGTCCGGGGAGCTGTTTTTT CASTEASGELFF . TRBJ2-2 . TRBV19
TGTGCCAGCAGGCAGGGCGCAGGGGCTAACTATGGCTACACCTTC CASRQGAGANYGYTF . TRBJ1-2 . TRBV7-2
TGTGCCAGCAGCCCCCGAGGAGGGTATAATGAAAAACTGTTTTTT CASSPRGGYNEKLFF . TRBJ1-4 . TRBV5-7
TGTGCCAGCAGCTCACAGGGGGCCGGCTATGGCTACACCTTC CASSSQGAGYGYTF . TRBJ1-2 TRBD1 TRBV13
TGTGCCAGCAGCTCCAGGGGGCAGGGGGCTTCAAATGAGCAGTTCTTC CASSSRGQGASNEQFF . TRBJ2-1 TRBD1 TRBV11-2
TGTGCCAGCAGTTTCCGCGACGGAACCTACGAGCAGTACTTC CASSFRDGTYEQYF . TRBJ2-7 . TRBV27
TGTGCCAGCAGCTCTAGGAGCACGGAGCAGTACTTC CASSSRSTEQYF . TRBJ2-7 . TRBV13
TGTGCCAGCAGATTCCGACTAGCGGGAGGGGAGAGGGCTGAGCAGTTCTTC CASRFRLAGGERAEQFF . TRBJ2-1 TRBD2 TRBV27
TGTGCCAGCAGTGAAACGGGGGAAGGACAGCCCCAGCATTTT CASSETGEGQPQHF . TRBJ1-5 . TRBV2
TGCGCCAGCAGCCAAGCCGTTAACGGCAATCAGCCCCAGCATTTT CASSQAVNGNQPQHF . TRBJ1-5 . TRBV4-1
TGTGCCAGCAGCCTCCCCTCTCGCAATGAGCAGTTCTTC CASSLPSRNEQFF . TRBJ2-1 . TRBV11-2
TGCAGCGTTGATAGGACGACAGGTACGGAGGCTGAAGCTTTCTTT CSVDRTTGTEAEAFF once TRBJ1-1 . TRBV29-1
TGTGCCAGCAGCTTAGGATGGGACAGGGCGGGCGAGACCCAGTACTTC CASSLGWDRAGETQYF . TRBJ2-5 TRBD1 TRBV7-9
TGTGCCAGTAGTAGTCAGGCTCAAGGCTATGGCTACACCTTC CASSSQAQGYGYTF . TRBJ1-2 . TRBV19
TGTGCCAGCAGCCGGACCGGGACAGCTAGCAATCAGCCCCAGCATTTT CASSRTGTASNQPQHF . TRBJ1-5 TRBD1 TRBV28
TGTGCCAGCAGTTTTGGGCTAGCGGGAGACCTTACAGATACGCAGTATTTT CASSFGLAGDLTDTQYF . TRBJ2-3 TRBD2 TRBV28
TGTGCCTGGAGAGTAGGGGATGGCTACACCTTC CAWRVGDGYTF . TRBJ1-2 . TRBV30
TGTGCCAGCAGGATAGGACAAAGAAATGAAAAACTGTTTTTT CASRIGQRNEKLFF . TRBJ1-4 . TRBV5-8
TGCGCCAGCAGCCAAGACCGGGGTCACCTCCTCATGAACACTGAAGCTTTCTTT CASSQDRGHLLMNTEAFF . TRBJ1-1 . TRBV4-1
TGTGCCAGTAGTTATCGCGGGCCCCGAAGCGAAAAACTGTTTTTT CASSYRGPRSEKLFF once TRBJ1-4 . TRBV19
TGTGCCAGCAGCTTGCCCACAGGGGGTTCCTACAATGAGCAGTTCTTC CASSLPTGGSYNEQFF . TRBJ2-1 TRBD1 TRBV7-6
TGTGCCAGTAGTATCGGATCTTTAGATACGCAGTATTTT CASSIGSLDTQYF . TRBJ2-3 . TRBV19
TGTGCCAGCAGCTCTACCGTTACAAGGTCCTACAATGAGCAGTTCTTC CASSSTVTRSYNEQFF . TRBJ2-1 . TRBV9
TGTGCCAGCACCGTGGGCAGGGCGAACGAAGCTTTCTTT CASTVGRANEAFF . TRBJ1-1 . TRBV7-9
TGCGCCAGCAGCCAAGGCCCCACAGGGGGCTTGGCCCCTGGGGCCAACGTCCTGACTTTC CASSQGPTGGLAPGANVLTF . TRBJ2-6 TRBD1 TRBV4-3
TGTGCCAGCAGCTTGGGGACAGGGGTTTCCTACAATGAGCAGTTCTTC CASSLGTGVSYNEQFF once TRBJ2-1 TRBD1 TRBV11-2
TGCGCCAGCAGCCGACAGAGTTCGACCTACAATGAGCAGTTCTTC CASSRQSSTYNEQFF . TRBJ2-1 . TRBV4-1
TGTGCCAGCAGTTTAGGGGCATTGGACACCGGGGAGCTGTTTTTT CASSLGALDTGELFF . TRBJ2-2 . TRBV6-5
TGTGCCAGCAGAGGGGACAGGAAGAATGAGCAGTTCTTC CASRGDRKNEQFF . TRBJ2-1 TRBD1 TRBV7-9
TGTGCCAGCGCAGGGAGCTCTGGAAACACCATATATTTT CASAGSSGNTIYF . TRBJ1-3 . TRBV9
TGTGCCAGCAGCCCGACAGGTTCTGGGGCCAACGTCCTGACTTTC CASSPTGSGANVLTF . TRBJ2-6 . TRBV7-3
TGTGCCAGCAGTGAAGGGGCCAGGGTTAGCGGCTACACCTTC CASSEGARVSGYTF . TRBJ1-2 . TRBV2
TGTGCCAGCAGTCACGGCAGGACCTACGAGCAGTACTTC CASSHGRTYEQYF . TRBJ2-7 . TRBV27
TGCGCCAGCAGCTTCCCGGGAACCGGGGAGCTGTTTTTT CASSFPGTGELFF . TRBJ2-2 . TRBV5-1
TGTGCCATCAGTGAGGAAACGGACTCTAACTATGGCTACACCTTC CAISEETDSNYGYTF . TRBJ1-2 . TRBV10-3
TGTGCCAGCAGCTATAGCGGGAGCCTTTGGTTGGGGCAGTTCTTC CASSYSGSLWLGQFF . TRBJ2-1 TRBD2 TRBV27
TGTGCCAGCAGCTTAGCGGGACCCAATCAGCCCCAGCATTTT CASSLAGPNQPQHF . TRBJ1-5 . TRBV7-9
TGTGCCAGCACCCCAGCCCGGACAGGCGGCTTCAATGAGCAGTTCTTC CASTPARTGGFNEQFF . TRBJ2-1 TRBD1 TRBV28
TGTGCCAGCAGCTTGGAACAGACTGCCTATGGCTACACCTTC CASSLEQTAYGYTF . TRBJ1-2 . TRBV5-6
TGTGCCAGCAGCTCGGGGACAGGGGGCATCGGGGAGCAGTACTTC CASSSGTGGIGEQYF . TRBJ2-7 TRBD1 TRBV7-9
TGTGCCAGCAGCCTCGGACAGAATCCCACCGGGGAGCTGTTTTTT CASSLGQNPTGELFF . TRBJ2-2 . TRBV11-2
TGCGCCAGCACTACAGGGAAGGATAGCAATCAGCCCCAGCATTTT CASTTGKDSNQPQHF . TRBJ1-5 . TRBV23-1
TGCGCCAGCAGCCAAGTAGGGGCACGAGAGGGACAATCTAGCACAGATACGCAGTATTTT CASSQVGAREGQSSTDTQYF . TRBJ2-3 . TRBV4-1
TGTGCCAGCAGCCCAGGTACCGGCGGGAGCTTCGCAGATACGCAGTATTTT CASSPGTGGSFADTQYF . TRBJ2-3 TRBD2 TRBV7-8
TGTGCCAGCAGCTCAGGGACAGGGTATCCGGACACTGAAGCTTTCTTT CASSSGTGYPDTEAFF few TRBJ1-1 TRBD1 TRBV9
TGCGCCAGCAGCCACCGTAGCGGGAGGTTAAATGAGCAGTTCTTC CASSHRSGRLNEQFF . TRBJ2-1 TRBD2 TRBV4-3
TGTGCCAGCAGTTTATCGAACCCCTCGAGCTATGGCTACACCTTC CASSLSNPSSYGYTF . TRBJ1-2 . TRBV27